This T cell receptor (beta chain) was obtained from a study of blood T cell repertoires in COVID-19. The overall study: COVID-19 samples, acute and convalescent, were from the United States, Italy and Spain. The cDNA or gDNA used as material had been derived from T cells, B-cell-depleted T cells, or PBMCs.

The V end lost 1 base, the J end lost 0 bases, and 6 bases lay between the germline ends. Germline V gives CDR1 SGHTA, CDR2 FQGNSA. The CDR3 runs to 14 residues. Sequenced by immunoSEQ multiplex PCR; TCRdb stores in-frame clones only, minus some. The sample includes roughly 100,000 clones, roughly three quarters of them seen just once. The sequenced sample was peripheral blood. The V call is TRBV7-2, the J call TRBJ1-2; D is uncertain. This TCR was recovered from a woman aged 80 or over with acute or convalescent COVID-19. The DNA for the CDR3 is TGTGCCAGCAGCTTAGGTGGAGCTAACTATGGCTACACCTTC. Translation: CASSLGGANYGYTF.